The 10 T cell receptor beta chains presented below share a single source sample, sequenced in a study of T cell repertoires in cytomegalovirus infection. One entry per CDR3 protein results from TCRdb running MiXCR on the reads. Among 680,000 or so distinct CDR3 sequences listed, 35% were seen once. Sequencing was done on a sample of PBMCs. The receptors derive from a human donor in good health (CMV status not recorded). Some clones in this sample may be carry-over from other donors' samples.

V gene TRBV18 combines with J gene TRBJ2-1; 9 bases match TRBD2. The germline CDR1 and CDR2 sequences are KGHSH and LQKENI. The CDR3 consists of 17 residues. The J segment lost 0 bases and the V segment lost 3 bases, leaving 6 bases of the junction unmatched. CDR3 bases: TGTGCCAGCTCACCCTCGACTAGCGGTTTCTCCTACAATGAGCAGTTCTTC. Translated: CASSPSTSGFSYNEQFF.

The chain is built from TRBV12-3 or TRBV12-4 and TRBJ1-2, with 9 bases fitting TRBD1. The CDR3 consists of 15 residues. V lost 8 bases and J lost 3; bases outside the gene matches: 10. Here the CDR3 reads CASEKPGQGHYGYTF. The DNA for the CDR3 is TGTGCCAGCGAAAAACCGGGACAGGGACACTATGGCTACACCTTC.

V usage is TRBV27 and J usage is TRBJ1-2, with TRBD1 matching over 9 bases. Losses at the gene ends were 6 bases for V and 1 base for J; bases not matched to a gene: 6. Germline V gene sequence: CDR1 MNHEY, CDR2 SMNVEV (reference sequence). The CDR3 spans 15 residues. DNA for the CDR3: TGTGCCAGCAGCGGGACAGGGATTATTAACTATGGCTACACCTTC. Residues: CASSGTGIINYGYTF.

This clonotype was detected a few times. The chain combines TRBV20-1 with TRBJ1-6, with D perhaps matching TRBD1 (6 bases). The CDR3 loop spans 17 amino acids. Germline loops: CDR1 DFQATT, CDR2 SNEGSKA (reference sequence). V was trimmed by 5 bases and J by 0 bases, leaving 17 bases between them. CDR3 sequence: CSAFPTGQSSYNSPLHF. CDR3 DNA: TGCAGTGCTTTTCCCACAGGACAGAGCTCCTATAATTCACCCCTCCACTTT.

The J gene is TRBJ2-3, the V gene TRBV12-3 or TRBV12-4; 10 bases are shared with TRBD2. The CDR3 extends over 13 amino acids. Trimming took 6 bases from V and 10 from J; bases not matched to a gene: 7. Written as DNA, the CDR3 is TGTGCCAGCAGACTCACTAGCGGGAATGCGCAGTATTTT. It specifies CASRLTSGNAQYF.

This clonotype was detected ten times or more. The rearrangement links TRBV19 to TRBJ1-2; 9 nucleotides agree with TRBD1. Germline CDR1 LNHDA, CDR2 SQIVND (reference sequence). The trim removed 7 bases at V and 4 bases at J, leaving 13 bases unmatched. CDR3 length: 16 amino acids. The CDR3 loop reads CASKPGQGFWVYGYTF. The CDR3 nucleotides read TGTGCCAGTAAGCCGGGACAGGGCTTTTGGGTCTATGGCTACACCTTC.

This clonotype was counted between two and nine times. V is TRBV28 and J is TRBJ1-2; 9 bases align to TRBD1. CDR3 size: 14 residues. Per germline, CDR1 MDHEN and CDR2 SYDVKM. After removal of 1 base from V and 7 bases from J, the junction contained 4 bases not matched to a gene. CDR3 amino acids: CASSLSGQGGGYTF. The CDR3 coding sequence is TGTGCCAGCAGTTTATCGGGACAGGGAGGTGGCTACACCTTC.

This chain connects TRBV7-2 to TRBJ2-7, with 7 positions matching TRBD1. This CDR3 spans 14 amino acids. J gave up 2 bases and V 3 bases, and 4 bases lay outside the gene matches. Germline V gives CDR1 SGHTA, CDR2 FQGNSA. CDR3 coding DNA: TGTGCCAGCAGCTTCCCGGGACAGACCTACGAGCAGTACTTC. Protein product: CASSFPGQTYEQYF.

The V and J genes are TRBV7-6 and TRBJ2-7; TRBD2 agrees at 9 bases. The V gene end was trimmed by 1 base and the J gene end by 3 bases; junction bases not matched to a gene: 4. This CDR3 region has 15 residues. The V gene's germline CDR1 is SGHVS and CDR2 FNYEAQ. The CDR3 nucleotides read TGTGCCAGCAGCTTAGGCGGGGGGGGGGTCTACGAGCAGTACTTC. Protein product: CASSLGGGGVYEQYF.

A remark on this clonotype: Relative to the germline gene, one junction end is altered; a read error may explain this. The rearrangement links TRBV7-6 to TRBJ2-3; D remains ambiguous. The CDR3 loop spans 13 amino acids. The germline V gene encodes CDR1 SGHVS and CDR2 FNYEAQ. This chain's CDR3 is CASSLASTETQYF. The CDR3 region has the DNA TGTGCCAGCAGCTTAGCCAGCACAGAGACGCAGTATTTT.